This TCR beta chain was documented in a study of lymphopenia after photon versus proton radiotherapy. Trimming left V 5 bases short and J 10 bases short, with 18 bases between. Germline lookup yields CDR1 SNHLY and CDR2 FYNNEI. This CDR3 has 15 residues. Produced via immunoSEQ multiplex PCR; TCRdb's table is partial and in-frame only. Of around 25,000 clones in the sample, more than 70% were seen once. Findings of the study overall: Better survival with proton therapy was suggested as possible, not demonstrated.

In the case of this clone: The antigen remains unidentified.

The gene calls are TRBV2 and TRBJ1-6, with a possible D match to TRBD1 (6 bases). The receptor comes from a man aged 25 to 40 with gastric cancer. Material: peripheral blood, obtained from a patient treated with photon-based radiotherapy. CDR3: CASSLVQGSRSPLHF. The CDR3 DNA reads as TGTGCCAGCAGTCTCGTACAGGGAAGTCGGTCACCCCTCCACTTT. The entire variable domain, with the rest obtained from reference TRBV2 and TRBJ1-6, is as follows: EPEVTQTPSHQVTQMGQEVILRCVPISNHLYFYWYRQILGQKVEFLVSFYNNEISEKSEIFDDQFSVERPDGSNFTLKIRSTKLEDSAMYFCASSLVQGSRSPLHFGNGTRLTVT.